This T cell receptor beta chain was captured in a study of blood T cell repertoires in COVID-19. Study overall: The United States, Italy and Spain were the sources of the acute and convalescent COVID-19 samples. Nucleic acid was either cDNA or gDNA, and it came from T cells, B-cell-depleted T cells, or PBMCs.

Authors' methods: Nucleated cell counts were estimated from reference gene primer amplification. Sequenced by immunoSEQ multiplex PCR; TCRdb stores in-frame clones only, minus some. D and trimming were read from the DNA, whereas the V and J calls and clone size are those reported in that table. The data contain around 130,000 clones, 77% of them seen just once; the ten biggest clones take up roughly 20%. J was trimmed by 3 bases and V by 3 bases; bases with no gene match: 10. CDR1 and CDR2 from the germline V gene are MGHRA and YSYEKL. The CDR3 extends over 16 amino acids. V and J are TRBV4-1 and TRBJ2-5, with 7 bases lining up with TRBD2. The specimen sequenced was peripheral blood. The clonotype originates from a man aged 80 or over with acute or convalescent COVID-19. The CDR3 protein is CASSQGSGTKEETQYF. The CDR3 coding sequence is TGCGCCAGCAGCCAGGGGTCAGGGACTAAAGAAGAGACCCAGTACTTC.